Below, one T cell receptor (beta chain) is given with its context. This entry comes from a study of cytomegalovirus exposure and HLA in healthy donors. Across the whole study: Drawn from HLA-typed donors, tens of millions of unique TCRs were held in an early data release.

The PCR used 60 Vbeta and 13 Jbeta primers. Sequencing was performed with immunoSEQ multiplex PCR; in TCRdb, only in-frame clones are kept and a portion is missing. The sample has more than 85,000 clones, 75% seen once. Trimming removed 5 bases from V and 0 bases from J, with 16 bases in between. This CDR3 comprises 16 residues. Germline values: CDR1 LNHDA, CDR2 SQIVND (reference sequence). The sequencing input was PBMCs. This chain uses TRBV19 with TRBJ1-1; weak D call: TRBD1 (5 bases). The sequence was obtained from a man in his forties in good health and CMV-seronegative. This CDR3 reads CASSSIATDMNTEAFF. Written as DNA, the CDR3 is TGTGCCAGTAGTTCTATCGCGACAGATATGAACACTGAAGCTTTCTTT.